The present entry profiles one T cell receptor beta chain with its context. Under the authors' procedure: Amplification of reference gene primers provided the estimated nucleated cell counts. Produced via immunoSEQ multiplex PCR; TCRdb's table is partial and in-frame only. D and trimming were read from the DNA, whereas the V and J calls and clone size are those reported in that table. The sample holds a few hundred thousand clones, more than 80% seen once. The data were obtained in a study of blood T cell repertoires in COVID-19. Across the whole study: Donors in the United States, Italy and Spain gave samples during acute or convalescent COVID-19. T cells, B-cell-depleted T cells, or PBMCs provided the cDNA or gDNA that served as material.

The CDR3 sequence is 15 residues long. After removal of 6 bases from V and 0 bases from J, the junction contained 3 bases not matched to a gene. Germline CDR1 reads MNHEY; CDR2 reads SVGAGI. The rearrangement uses TRBV6-5 and TRBJ2-1; TRBD1 matches 9 bases. The sample consisted of peripheral blood. The clonotype was recovered from a woman aged 25 to 39 with active or convalescent COVID-19. DNA of the CDR3: TGTGCCAGCAGACAGGGGGCCAGCTCCTACAATGAGCAGTTCTTC. It encodes CASRQGASSYNEQFF.